This TCR beta chain was captured in a study of cytomegalovirus exposure and HLA in healthy donors. Study details: Earlier, some 180 million T cells were analyzed, and around 100 million unique TCR beta sequences were found among them.

PCR used 60 Vbeta primers and 13 Jbeta primers. Using immunoSEQ multiplex PCR, the repertoire was profiled, and TCRdb retains in-frame clones only, with some absent. Among some 89,000 clones, about 85% were seen once, and the ten largest hold around 7%. From germline, CDR1 is MNHEY and CDR2 SMNVEV (reference sequence). V lost 6 bases and J lost 2, with 17 bases in between. This CDR3 has 15 amino acids. The rearrangement joins TRBV27 to TRBJ2-7; D may be TRBD2 (5 bases). The sequencing input was PBMCs. The source is a man aged 40-49 years in good health and CMV-seropositive. The CDR3 protein is CASSLALGRTYEQYF. CDR3 DNA sequence: TGTGCCAGCAGCCTAGCCCTGGGCAGAACCTACGAGCAGTACTTC.